This TCR beta chain was recorded in a study of T cell responses to AZD1222 COVID-19 vaccine. About the research overall: Investigators merged groups given second doses at roughly 4 or roughly 12 weeks.

Produced via immunoSEQ multiplex PCR; TCRdb's table is partial and in-frame only. The table shows over 150,000 clones, with about 92% occurring only once. V was clipped by 6 bases and J by 0 bases, with 11 bases between them. The CDR3 covers 15 residues. Germline V gene sequence: CDR1 MRHNA, CDR2 SNTAGT. Regarding the study as a whole: White British people made up most donors, females outnumbered males, and clonal diversity was possibly underestimated. Per reports, nearly half of all spike-specific TCRs target regions that are unmutated in variants.

Comment on this clone: Antigen unknown.

Source: peripheral blood, taken on day 0 of AZD1222 vaccination. The receptor's source is an adult in good health. The chain carries TRBV6-4 and TRBJ2-2; no clear D. The CDR3 DNA sequence: TGTGCCAGCAGCGACGTGTTTCCGAACACCGGGGAGCTGTTTTTT. This encodes CASSDVFPNTGELFF.